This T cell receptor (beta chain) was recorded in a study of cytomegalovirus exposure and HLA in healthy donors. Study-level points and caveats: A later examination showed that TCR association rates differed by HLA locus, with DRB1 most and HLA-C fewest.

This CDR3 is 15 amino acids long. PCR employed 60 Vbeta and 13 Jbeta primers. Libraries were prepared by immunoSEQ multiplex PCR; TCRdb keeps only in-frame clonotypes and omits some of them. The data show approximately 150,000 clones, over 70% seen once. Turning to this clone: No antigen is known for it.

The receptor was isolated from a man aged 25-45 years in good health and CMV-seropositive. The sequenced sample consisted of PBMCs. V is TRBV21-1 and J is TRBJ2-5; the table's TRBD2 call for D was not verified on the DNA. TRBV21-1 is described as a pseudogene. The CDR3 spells CASSPCCRGKQTQYF. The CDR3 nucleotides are TGTGCCAGCAGCCCCTGTTGCCGGGGAAAACAGACCCAGTACTTC.